This TCR beta chain was retrieved from a study of T cells in Graves' hyperthyroidism and ophthalmopathy. Using RNA transcripts as the source, TCR beta CDR3 regions were amplified. HTBI primers were employed in a first-round RT-PCR of the TCR CDR3. TCRdb analysed the multiplex PCR reads with MiXCR anew, one entry per CDR3 protein. The sample contains 500,000 to 650,000 distinct CDR3 sequences, 17% of which appear only once. V was trimmed by 0 bases and J by 9 bases, leaving 12 bases between them. CDR3 length: 14 residues. Germline CDR1 reads KGHSH; CDR2 reads LQKENI. This clonotype was found many times.

The material sequenced was blood. The chain links TRBV18 to TRBJ2-1, with a weak D call TRBD2 (5 bases). The sequence was obtained from a woman between 18 and 29 years old with Graves' ophthalmopathy. CDR3 coding DNA: TGTGCCAGCTCACCACCGATCCTAGCCGGTGAGCAGTTCTTC. Translation gives CASSPPILAGEQFF. The full variable domain, its missing parts supplied by reference TRBV18 and TRBJ2-1, is NAGVMQNPRHLVRRRGQEARLRCSPMKGHSHVYWYRQLPEEGLKFMVYLQKENIIDESGMPKERFSAEFPKEGPSILRIQQVVRGDSAAYFCASSPPILAGEQFFGPGTRLTVL.